These T cell receptor beta chains were read from a single sample in a study of CD8 T cells in Susac syndrome. A single record per CDR3 protein comes from TCRdb applying MiXCR to the immunoSEQ multiplex PCR reads. The sample has 150,000 to 200,000 distinct CDR3 sequences, roughly 94% seen once; the top ten hold 0.09% to 0.1%. Material for sequencing was CD4+ T cells from PBMCs. The receptors were sampled from a human donor with multiple sclerosis. Both conserved end residues are part of each CDR3. A D gene is named only where the DNA matches it firmly. For some rows the clone size is stated as once, few or many, or as a class when expanded; others skip it.

J gene | D gene | clone size | V gene | CDR3 DNA | CDR3 protein
TRBJ1-1 | NA | NA | TRBV30 | TGTGCCTGGAGGCTCTGGGGGGGAACCAACACTGAAGCTTTCTTT | CAWRLWGGTNTEAFF
TRBJ1-1 | NA | NA | TRBV30 | TGTGCCTGGAGTGCAGCTGGCGGGGGGGAAAACACTGAAGCTTTCTTT | CAWSAAGGGENTEAFF
TRBJ1-4 | TRBD1 | NA | TRBV7-6 | TGTGCCAGCAGCTGGGGGACAGGGGCTAATGAAAAACTGTTTTTT | CASSWGTGANEKLFF
TRBJ2-7 | NA | once | TRBV13 | TGTGCCAGCAGCCGGCGGGATTCCTACGAGCAGTACTTC | CASSRRDSYEQYF
TRBJ2-7 | NA | NA | TRBV10-3 | TGTGCCATCAGTGACCTCGCTTTTAACTACGAGCAGTACTTC | CAISDLAFNYEQYF
TRBJ2-2 | TRBD1 | NA | TRBV6-2/TRBV6-3 | TGTGCCAGCAGCAAATTGGGACAGTTCAACACCGGGGAGCTGTTTTTT | CASSKLGQFNTGELFF
TRBJ2-1 | NA | NA | TRBV6-2/TRBV6-3 | TGTGCCAGCAGTTACGGTAGCTCCTACAATGAGCAGTTCTTC | CASSYGSSYNEQFF
TRBJ1-2 | NA | NA | TRBV3-1 | TGTGCCAGCAGCCAAGATCTGGTGCAAGGCTATGGCTACACCTTC | CASSQDLVQGYGYTF
TRBJ2-5 | NA | NA | TRBV5-1 | TGCGCCAGCAGCTTCCTGACTGGATCGGAGACCCAGTACTTC | CASSFLTGSETQYF
TRBJ1-5 | NA | NA | TRBV2 | TGTGCCAGCAACCTAGGGCCCGGGCGCCCCCAGCATTTT | CASNLGPGRPQHF